This is a list of T cell receptor beta chains from one sample in a study of control samples from healthy donors and cancer patients. The assay was immunoSEQ multiplex PCR, and TCRdb's table has in-frame clones only and misses some. This table has 120,000 or so clones, 87% appearing once. The specimen sequenced was blood. The receptors stem from a man aged 18 to 30 in good health. The CDR3 runs from the conserved cysteine through the conserved F or W. Each record gives: clone size, V gene, D gene, J gene, CDR3 protein, CDR3 DNA. The D gene is left open where the match is weak. Clone sizes are given selectively: once, few, many, or a class where the clone is expanded.

>.|TRBV9|.|TRBJ1-2
CASSAPQWGNF
TGTGCCAGCAGCGCCCCACAGTGGGGGAACTTC
>.|TRBV11-2|.|TRBJ1-2
CASSRAEAYYTF
TGTGCCAGCAGCCGGGCGGAAGCCTACTACACCTTC
>.|TRBV19|.|TRBJ2-2
CASSIGPVANTGELFF
TGTGCCAGTAGTATAGGTCCAGTGGCGAACACCGGGGAGCTGTTTTTT
>.|TRBV28|.|TRBJ2-3
CASSPGTITDTQYF
TGTGCCAGCAGTCCAGGGACGATCACAGATACGCAGTATTTT
>.|TRBV3-1/TRBV3-2|.|TRBJ1-3
CASTERTIHTIYF
TGTGCCAGCACCGAACGGACAATCCACACCATATATTTT
>.|TRBV6-5|TRBD2|TRBJ2-7
CASSSGLAGLEQYF
TGTGCCAGCAGTTCCGGGCTAGCGGGACTCGAGCAGTACTTC
>.|TRBV3-1/TRBV3-2|.|TRBJ1-1
CASSQQGINTEAFF
TGTGCCAGCAGCCAGCAGGGGATAAACACTGAAGCTTTCTTT
>.|TRBV5-1|.|TRBJ1-2
CASSRDAAGNYGYTF
TGCGCCAGCAGCCGGGACGCGGCCGGGAACTATGGCTACACCTTC
>.|TRBV5-1|TRBD1|TRBJ2-1
CASSFAQGSYNEQFF
TGCGCCAGCAGCTTCGCACAGGGGTCCTACAATGAGCAGTTCTTC
>.|TRBV28|TRBD2|TRBJ2-7
CASSLLAGVNEQYF
TGTGCCAGCAGTTTACTAGCGGGAGTAAACGAGCAGTACTTC
>.|TRBV12-3/TRBV12-4|.|TRBJ1-1
CAARGGDGAFF
TGTGCCGCCCGGGGAGGGGATGGCGCTTTCTTT
>.|TRBV30|TRBD1|TRBJ2-5
CAWRSVAGGQETQYF
TGTGCCTGGAGAAGTGTAGCAGGGGGTCAAGAGACCCAGTACTTC
>.|TRBV29-1|.|TRBJ2-2
CSAGTRASGELFF
TGCAGCGCCGGGACAAGGGCATCCGGGGAGCTGTTTTTT
>.|TRBV19|TRBD1|TRBJ2-5
CASSGDRVRGAETQYF
TGTGCCAGTAGTGGGGACAGGGTTCGGGGAGCGGAGACCCAGTACTTC
>.|TRBV6-6|TRBD2|TRBJ2-2
CASSPRITTSVNTGELFF
TGTGCCAGCAGTCCCCGCATTACGACTAGCGTTAACACCGGGGAGCTGTTTTTT
>.|TRBV27|TRBD1|TRBJ1-2
CASSSRGTGFAGYTF
TGTGCCAGCAGTTCCAGAGGGACAGGGTTTGCTGGCTACACCTTC
>.|TRBV5-6|TRBD1|TRBJ2-5
CASSLYSGQGETQYF
TGTGCCAGCAGCTTGTATTCCGGACAGGGAGAGACCCAGTACTTC
>once|TRBV16|.|TRBJ1-3
CASSQSAGLSGNTIYF
TGTGCCAGCAGCCAATCGGCGGGCCTCTCTGGAAACACCATATATTTT
>.|TRBV27|TRBD1|TRBJ2-1
CASSLRRTGVALPGWNNEQFF
TGTGCCAGCAGTCTGCGCCGGACAGGGGTAGCCCTTCCCGGGTGGAACAATGAGCAGTTCTTC
>.|TRBV27|.|TRBJ1-4
CASSHRAGEKLFF
TGTGCCAGCAGCCATAGGGCAGGTGAAAAACTGTTTTTT
>.|TRBV28|TRBD1|TRBJ1-5
CASSLLTGVRPQHF
TGTGCCAGCAGTTTATTGACAGGGGTTAGGCCCCAGCATTTT
>.|TRBV2|TRBD2|TRBJ2-1
CASRGVLAGRSYNEQFF
TGTGCCAGCAGGGGGGTTCTAGCGGGGCGCTCCTACAATGAGCAGTTCTTC
>once|TRBV18|TRBD2|TRBJ2-2
CASSPLRASGGPNTGELFF
TGTGCCAGCTCACCACTTAGGGCGTCGGGAGGGCCTAACACCGGGGAGCTGTTTTTT
>.|TRBV14|.|TRBJ2-2
CASSQDRGAGELFF
TGTGCCAGCAGCCAAGATCGGGGAGCCGGGGAGCTGTTTTTT
>.|TRBV14|.|TRBJ2-2
CASSQYYNTGELFF
TGTGCCAGCAGCCAGTACTACAACACCGGGGAGCTGTTTTTT
>.|TRBV4-3|.|TRBJ2-2
CASSQDRGKVTGELFF
TGCGCCAGCAGCCAAGATCGGGGGAAGGTGACCGGGGAGCTGTTTTTT
>.|TRBV7-2|.|TRBJ1-2
CASSYQGYGYTF
TGTGCCAGCAGCTACCAGGGGTATGGCTACACCTTC
>.|TRBV7-9|TRBD1|TRBJ1-2
CASSSTGQGHGYTF
TGTGCCAGCAGCTCAACGGGACAGGGCCATGGCTACACCTTC
>.|TRBV28|.|TRBJ1-5
CASKFLETQHF
TGTGCCAGCAAATTTTTGGAGACCCAGCATTTT
>.|TRBV18|TRBD1|TRBJ1-1
CASSPIRQGPMNTEAFF
TGTGCCAGCTCACCGATTAGACAGGGGCCCATGAACACTGAAGCTTTCTTT
>.|TRBV3-1/TRBV3-2|.|TRBJ2-3
CASSQDDWTDTQYF
TGTGCCAGCAGCCAAGATGATTGGACAGATACGCAGTATTTT
>.|TRBV7-2|.|TRBJ2-2
CASSLNGGNTGELFF
TGTGCCAGCAGCTTAAACGGAGGTAACACCGGGGAGCTGTTTTTT
>.|TRBV6-5|TRBD1|TRBJ1-1
CASSYEAGTGVAFF
TGTGCCAGCAGTTACGAAGCCGGGACAGGGGTAGCTTTCTTT
>.|TRBV5-6|TRBD1|TRBJ2-7
CASSRGQGRYYEQYF
TGTGCCAGCAGCAGGGGACAGGGGAGATATTACGAGCAGTACTTC
>.|TRBV7-9|TRBD2|TRBJ2-5
CASSKRGVQETQYF
TGTGCCAGCAGCAAGCGGGGGGTTCAAGAGACCCAGTACTTC
>.|TRBV18|TRBD2|TRBJ2-1
CASSPSSGRTSYNEQFF
TGTGCCAGCTCACCATCAAGCGGGAGAACCTCCTACAATGAGCAGTTCTTC